The following is a TCR beta chain sequence with its context. The antigen is unknown. These data originate in a study of cytomegalovirus exposure and HLA in healthy donors. Study-level points and caveats: As a later analysis revealed, the rate of TCR association differed by HLA locus, with DRB1 most and HLA-C fewest. In a later analysis, at a false discovery rate of 0.05, roughly 17,000 TCR beta sequences matched HLA alleles. Indistinguishable V segments, including TRBV6-2 and TRBV6-3, were excluded. Fewer N-insertions (relative to the approximately 670-donor mean) were reportedly seen in an Asian-associated ancestry cluster in a later analysis.

V was shortened by 6 bases and J by 2 bases, with 11 bases between the two germline ends. This CDR3 has 13 amino acids. Germline values: CDR1 SQVTM, CDR2 ANQGSEA. PCR primers comprised 60 Vbeta and 13 Jbeta primers. Sequenced by immunoSEQ multiplex PCR; TCRdb stores in-frame clones only, minus some. The data contain 95,000 to 150,000 clones, about three quarters of them singletons. The clonotype was recovered from a female donor in good health and CMV-seronegative. The V gene is TRBV29-1, the J gene TRBJ1-3; weak D call: TRBD1 (5 bases). The sample comprised PBMCs. CDR3 in DNA: TGCAGCGTGGGAACAGGTGCTGGAAACACCATATATTTT. Its translation is CSVGTGAGNTIYF. Looking up the rest from reference TRBV29-1 and TRBJ1-3 gives the full variable domain: SAVISQKPSRDICQRGTSLTIQCQVDSQVTMMFWYRQQPGQSLTLIATANQGSEATYESGFVIDKFPISRPNLTFSTLTVSNMSPEDSSIYLCSVGTGAGNTIYFGEGSWLTVV.